This T cell receptor (beta chain) appears in the sequencing data of a study of blood T cell repertoires in COVID-19. The overall study: PBMCs, B-cell-depleted T cells, or T cells were the source of the cDNA or gDNA that made up the material.

A single count supports this clone. Seattle enrolled patients during active infection and tracked them longitudinally. Trimming left V 3 bases short and J 2 bases short, with 13 bases between. The CDR3 contains 14 residues. Germline CDR1 reads GTSNPN; CDR2 reads SVGIG (reference sequence). Clones were read by immunoSEQ multiplex PCR, and TCRdb kept only the in-frame ones, dropping some. The profile shows about 220,000 clones, about 82% of them singletons. Sequenced sample: peripheral blood. This clonotype was obtained from a woman between 65 and 79 years old with COVID-19, enrolled during active disease. The V call is TRBV30, the J call TRBJ1-1, with a possible D match to TRBD1 (5 bases). The CDR3 region has the DNA TGTGCCTGGAGGGGGGGACGGGTAAACACTGAAGCTTTCTTT. It translates to CAWRGGRVNTEAFF.